The 19 T cell receptor beta chains below were found in one sample sequenced in a study of PD-1 blockade in classical Hodgkin lymphoma. This sample's time point: cycle 4 day 1 (C4D1), after more than five weeks of nivolumab. Each and every patient relapsed after autologous stem cell transplantation, and patients got differing brentuximab vedotin exposure. The data were produced by immunoSEQ multiplex PCR, yet TCRdb's version contains in-frame clones alone and is incomplete. The sample lists just under 65,000 clones; about 90% were seen once. The specimen was peripheral blood mononuclear cells (PBMCs), collected before the fourth cycle of nivolumab. These receptors were taken from a human donor with classical Hodgkin lymphoma.

The chain's CDR3 is CASSYAAGGGNTEAFF. The CDR3 DNA reads TGTGCCAGCAGTTACGCGGCAGGCGGAGGAAACACTGAAGCTTTCTTT. V gene TRBV6-6 combines with J gene TRBJ1-1, with D unclear. The V end lost 2 bases, the J end lost 2 bases, and 15 bases lay between the germline ends. Germline-derived CDR1 and CDR2 are MNHNY and SVGAGI (reference sequence). The CDR3 covers 16 residues.

The chain employs TRBV30 and TRBJ1-1; D unresolved. CDR3 length equals 13 residues. Germline CDR1 is GTSNPN and CDR2 is SVGIG (reference sequence). Trimming cost V 1 base and J 5 bases, with 11 bases left between them. The CDR3 reads CAWSGELVTEAFF. CDR3 nucleotide sequence: TGTGCCTGGAGTGGGGAATTAGTTACTGAAGCTTTCTTT.

This clone was detected only once. V and J are TRBV6-6 and TRBJ1-1; 8 bases line up with TRBD1. The CDR3 length is 14 residues. Trimming removed 5 bases from V and 4 bases from J; junction bases left unmatched: 6. Germline-derived CDR1 and CDR2 are MNHNY and SVGAGI (reference sequence). The CDR3 nucleotides read TGTGCCAGCAGTCGGACCACAGGGGGCACTGAAGCTTTCTTT. Translation gives CASSRTTGGTEAFF.

In its sample, this clone was seen a few times. Written as DNA, the CDR3 is TGCAGCGTTAGGGACGGCGGTGAAGCTTTCTTT. This sequence encodes CSVRDGGEAFF. The J gene is TRBJ1-1, the V gene TRBV29-1; maybe TRBD1 (5 bases). V was clipped by 5 bases and J by 7 bases, with 11 bases between them. The CDR3 has 11 amino acids. Looked up from germline, CDR1 is SQVTM and CDR2 is ANQGSEA.

V gene TRBV14 combines with J gene TRBJ1-4; no definite D call. CDR3 length: 12 residues. Germline-derived CDR1 and CDR2 are SGHDN and FVKESK. V lost 1 base, J lost 6 bases, and 3 bases lay in between. The chain's CDR3 is CASSQVDEKLFF. CDR3 DNA sequence: TGTGCCAGCAGCCAAGTGGATGAAAAACTGTTTTTT.

The chain joins TRBV9 to TRBJ2-7; D may be TRBD1 (5 bases). CDR1 and CDR2 (germline): SGDLS, YYNGEE. The CDR3 totals 16 residues. Trimming left V 0 bases short and J 1 base short, with 14 bases between. The CDR3 reads CASSVGGEKPSYEQYF. The CDR3 coding sequence is TGTGCCAGCAGCGTAGGGGGCGAAAAACCATCCTACGAGCAGTACTTC. Filled out from reference TRBV9 and TRBJ2-7, the complete variable domain reads DSGVTQTPKHLITATGQRVTLRCSPRSGDLSVYWYQQSLDQGLQFLIQYYNGEERAKGNILERFSAQQFPDLHSELNLSSLELGDSALYFCASSVGGEKPSYEQYFGPGTRLTVT.

CDR3 coding DNA: TGCGCCAGCAGCTTGGCCGAAAGGAATGAGCAGTTCTTC. This gives the protein CASSLAERNEQFF. The chain couples TRBV5-1 to TRBJ2-1, with D unresolved. Germline lookup yields CDR1 SGHRS and CDR2 YFSETQ. This CDR3 is 13 amino acids long. V lost 0 bases and J lost 7, with 8 bases in between.

The CDR3 nucleotides are TGTGCCAGCAGCCTCAGTAGGGCCACTGAAGCTTTCTTT. Translation gives CASSLSRATEAFF. The chain links TRBV6-5 to TRBJ1-1; D unclear. V lost 6 bases and J 4 bases, leaving 12 bases between the germline ends. This CDR3 region has 13 residues. Germline loops: CDR1 MNHEY, CDR2 SVGAGI.

The table lists this clone with a count of one. The V gene is TRBV18, the J gene TRBJ1-1, with no clear D. The CDR3 runs 13 residues. Germline CDR1 and CDR2: KGHSH and LQKENI. Deletions cut 2 bases from V and 4 bases from J, with 8 bases between. Here the CDR3 DNA reads TGTGCCAGCTCACCAAAAGCCGGCACTGAAGCTTTCTTT. Encoded protein: CASSPKAGTEAFF.

The rearrangement joins TRBV4-1 to TRBJ2-7, with D perhaps TRBD1 (5 bases). The CDR3 has 13 residues. V was shortened by 4 bases and J by 4 bases, with 11 bases between the two germline ends. Germline CDR1 reads MGHRA; CDR2 reads YSYEKL. Here the CDR3 reads CASSLGHFYEQYF. The DNA of the CDR3 is TGCGCCAGCAGCCTAGGACACTTTTACGAGCAGTACTTC.

This sequence joins TRBV30 and TRBJ1-1; TRBD1 is a possible D gene (5 bases). This CDR3 has 13 residues. V gave up 0 bases and J gave up 4 bases, with 9 bases separating them. The germline gives CDR1 GTSNPN, CDR2 SVGIG (reference sequence). The CDR3 region has the DNA TGTGCCTGGAGTGTACAGGTCAGCACTGAAGCTTTCTTT. Translation: CAWSVQVSTEAFF.

The chain recombines TRBV7-2 with TRBJ2-7, with D possibly TRBD2 on 5 matching bases. The CDR3 is 16 residues long. V was trimmed by 2 bases and J by 7 bases, leaving 21 bases between them. Germline-derived CDR1 and CDR2 are SGHTA and FQGNSA. The CDR3 sequence: CASSLSSPSPPREQYF. The CDR3 DNA reads TGTGCCAGCAGCTTAAGTTCTCCTAGCCCTCCGAGAGAGCAGTACTTC.

The chain combines TRBV5-1 with TRBJ1-1; D not certain. The ends were cut back, 3 bases at V and 1 base at J, with 10 bases in the middle. The CDR3 is 14 amino acids. Germline lookup yields CDR1 SGHRS and CDR2 YFSETQ. This CDR3 reads CASSSETTNTEAFF. CDR3 nucleotide sequence: TGCGCCAGCAGCTCAGAAACAACGAACACTGAAGCTTTCTTT.

The genes are TRBV27 and TRBJ1-1, with a tentative D call TRBD1 (6 bases). The CDR3 sequence is 13 residues long. Germline V CDR1 and CDR2: MNHEY, SMNVEV (reference sequence). V was pared by 2 bases and J by 2 bases, with 6 bases between. The CDR3 protein is CASSLGTNTEAFF. CDR3 nucleotide sequence: TGTGCCAGCAGTTTAGGGACAAACACTGAAGCTTTCTTT.

This clone was counted between two and nine times. The rearrangement uses TRBV14 and TRBJ1-2; D is uncertain. This CDR3 has 13 residues. Germline-derived CDR1 and CDR2 are SGHDN and FVKESK. V was cut by 1 base and J by 1 base, with 4 bases left in between. CDR3 in amino acids: CASSQVVNYGYTF. In nucleotides, the CDR3 is TGTGCCAGCAGCCAAGTAGTTAACTATGGCTACACCTTC.

The chain joins TRBV2 to TRBJ2-2; the D gene could be TRBD1 or TRBD2 (5 bases each). Per germline, CDR1 SNHLY and CDR2 FYNNEI. Between the trimmed V and J ends, which lost 1 base and 4 bases, there was a span of 28 bases. The CDR3 runs 21 residues. The CDR3 DNA follows: TGTGCCAGCAGTGAAGGCAGGGAAGGAAGACTAAGGGTCACAGGCACCGGGGAGCTGTTTTTT. Amino acids: CASSEGREGRLRVTGTGELFF.

The J gene is TRBJ1-4, the V gene TRBV15; D is uncertain. CDR1 is LNHNV and CDR2 is YYDKDF in the germline V gene (reference sequence). The CDR3 runs 11 residues. V was shortened by 8 bases and J by 6 bases, with 7 bases between the two germline ends. Here the CDR3 DNA reads TGTGCCACCCGGAAGGATGAAAAACTGTTTTTT. This codes for CATRKDEKLFF.

In this sample, this clone turned up once. J is TRBJ2-7 and V is TRBV5-1; weak D call: TRBD1 (6 bases). Germline assignment: CDR1 SGHRS and CDR2 YFSETQ. The V end lost 3 bases, the J end lost 2 bases, and 21 bases lay between the germline ends. The CDR3 is 17 amino acids. The CDR3 here is CASSYPYGGTPPYEQYF. In DNA, the CDR3 is TGCGCCAGCAGCTACCCTTATGGTGGGACACCCCCCTACGAGCAGTACTTC.

The CDR3 here is CASSVGGGDNEQFF. In DNA, the CDR3 is TGTGCCAGCAGCGTTGGGGGTGGTGACAATGAGCAGTTCTTC. This chain joins TRBV9 and TRBJ2-1; either TRBD1 or TRBD2 may fit D (5 bases each). V was clipped by 2 bases and J by 5 bases, with 11 bases between them. CDR1 and CDR2 (germline): SGDLS, YYNGEE. The CDR3 spans 14 residues.